Listed below are T cell receptor beta chains from one sample, sequenced in a study of Graves' ophthalmopathy and Graves' hyperthyroidism. Each CDR3 protein is one row after TCRdb ran MiXCR on the multiplex PCR reads. The sample shows some 1.1 million distinct CDR3 sequences, about 36% of them seen only once. Material: peripheral blood or thyroid tissue (not recorded which). These receptors originate from an adult man with Graves' hyperthyroidism. The CDR3 runs from the conserved cysteine through the conserved F or W. D genes are given only for firm matches. Clone size is not always given. Where it is, it says once, few, many or a class for expanded clones.

TRBJ1-1 . few TRBV10-1 TGTGCCAGCAGTCGAGGGATCACAGCGGACACTGAAGCTTTCTTT CASSRGITADTEAFF
TRBJ2-5 . many TRBV5-1 TGCGCCAGCAGCTTGGTGTTAGGGTGGGCCCTGCAAGAGACCCAGTACTTC CASSLVLGWALQETQYF
TRBJ2-2 . many TRBV7-9 TGTGCCAGCAGCTTCGGCACTTACACCGGGGAGCTGTTTTTT CASSFGTYTGELFF
TRBJ1-1 TRBD1 many TRBV7-6 TGTGCCAGCAGCAAAGACAGGGTGGAGAACACTGAAGCTTTCTTT CASSKDRVENTEAFF
TRBJ1-4 . many TRBV6-5 TGTGCCAGCAGAGACCCAACGGGGGGTGAAAAACTGTTTTTT CASRDPTGGEKLFF
TRBJ1-1 TRBD1 few TRBV9 TGTGCCAGCAGCTTTTGGACAGGCGGCGCTGAAGCTTTCTTT CASSFWTGGAEAFF
TRBJ1-5 . . TRBV10-2 TGCGCCGGTAAGGGCCCCAATCAGCCCCAGCATTTT CAGKGPNQPQHF
TRBJ2-7 TRBD1 . TRBV5-4 TGTGCCAGCAGCACCCGACCGGGACAGGGGGGCGAGCAGTACTTC CASSTRPGQGGEQYF
TRBJ2-7 TRBD2 . TRBV28 TGTGCCAGCAGTTATCGGGGGGGATACTACGAGCAGTACTTC CASSYRGGYYEQYF
TRBJ2-7 . many TRBV7-9 TGTGCCAGCAGCCCACGGACCGCCCAGGATACCTACGAGCAGTACTTC CASSPRTAQDTYEQYF
TRBJ2-5 TRBD2 many TRBV7-3 TGTGCCAGCAGCTTGGGCGGGAGTGGACGGGAGACCCAGTACTTC CASSLGGSGRETQYF
TRBJ2-2 . many TRBV25-1 TGTGCCAGCAGTGAACACCACGCCGCCCAGGGCGGGGAGCTGTTTTTT CASSEHHAAQGGELFF
TRBJ1-5 . few TRBV12-3/TRBV12-4 TGTGCCAGCAGTTTATCGGCAGGCCTGGGTCAGCCCCAGCATTTT CASSLSAGLGQPQHF
TRBJ1-4 . few TRBV6-5 TGTGCCAGCAGTAACACCGAGGGGATTAATGAAAAACTGTTTTTT CASSNTEGINEKLFF
TRBJ2-5 . many TRBV20-1 TGCAGTGCAGGGGACCTTCAGTACTTC CSAGDLQYF
TRBJ1-1 . many TRBV11-2 TGTGCCAGCAGCTTATTGCGACGGGACACTGAAGCTTTCTTT CASSLLRRDTEAFF
TRBJ1-2 . few TRBV29-1 TGCAGCGTGTTCAGGGTCGGTAATGGCTACACCTTC CSVFRVGNGYTF
TRBJ2-1 . . TRBV5-4 TGTGCCAGCAGCATGTTGGGGGGAGTCGGCAATGAGCAGTTCTTC CASSMLGGVGNEQFF
TRBJ1-4 . many TRBV5-6 TGTGCCAGCAGCTCCGCCCGGACCACTAATGAAAAACTGTTTTTT CASSSARTTNEKLFF
TRBJ1-3 . many TRBV2 TGTGCCAGCAGTCGGGACATCAATACTGGAAACACCATATATTTT CASSRDINTGNTIYF
TRBJ1-1 . . TRBV7-9 TGTGCCAGCCTTGTAGGGCTGGGCACTGAAGCTTTCTTT CASLVGLGTEAFF
TRBJ1-1 . few TRBV10-3 TGTGCCAGCAAGAGGACATCCTGGAACACTGAAGCTTTCTTT CASKRTSWNTEAFF
TRBJ2-5 TRBD2 many TRBV7-2 TGTGCCAGCAACCCCAGCGGGAGGGTCCGGGAGACCCAGTACTTC CASNPSGRVRETQYF
TRBJ2-5 . . TRBV12-3/TRBV12-4 TGTGCCAGCAGTGACGACACTTGGGAAGAGACCCAGTACTTC CASSDDTWEETQYF
TRBJ1-5 . few TRBV4-3 TGCGCCAGCAGCAAAACTGCTGTAACGGGGGTTCAGCCCCAGCATTTT CASSKTAVTGVQPQHF
TRBJ2-7 . few TRBV7-9 TGTGCCAGCAGTGCTTCGTTCGTCGGGGACGAGCAGTACTTC CASSASFVGDEQYF
TRBJ1-2 TRBD1 . TRBV2 TGTGCCAGCAGCTCAGGGGGGGACCCAGCTAACTATGGCTACACCTTC CASSSGGDPANYGYTF
TRBJ2-7 . . TRBV7-9 TGTGCCAGCAGCCTCCTCGGACGGAGCTCCTACGAGCAGTACTTC CASSLLGRSSYEQYF
TRBJ1-5 . . TRBV7-2 TGTGCCAGTAGCCCAACTAGAGACGACACCTACGAGCATTTT CASSPTRDDTYEHF
TRBJ2-2 . few TRBV12-3/TRBV12-4 TGTGCCAGCAGTTTAGTTCCCTCTAGCACCGGGGAGCTGTTTTTT CASSLVPSSTGELFF
TRBJ1-5 TRBD1 . TRBV10-3 TGTGCCATCAGTGCCACAGGGGTATTGCATCAGCCCCAGCATTTT CAISATGVLHQPQHF
TRBJ1-4 . . TRBV4-3 TGCGCCAGCAGCCAGGACACCACTAGCGCTCCGAATGAAAAACTGTTTTTT CASSQDTTSAPNEKLFF
TRBJ1-6 . . TRBV5-6 TGTGCCAGCAGGGGGGAAAAGAGCTCCTATAATTCACCCCTCCACTTT CASRGEKSSYNSPLHF
TRBJ2-7 . . TRBV7-6 TGTGCCAGCAGCCTTGAAGCGGTGAAAGGGTACGAGCAGTACTTC CASSLEAVKGYEQYF
TRBJ1-2 . many TRBV9 TGTGCCAGCAACATGGGGGGGTCTGGCTATGGCTACACCTTC CASNMGGSGYGYTF
TRBJ2-7 TRBD1 . TRBV19 TGTGCCAGTAGTAAGGATCAGGCAGGGGGACCTTACGAGCAGTACTTC CASSKDQAGGPYEQYF
TRBJ1-6 TRBD1 few TRBV6-1 TGTGCCAGCAGACGAGACAGGGGCCAACAATCACTAAATTCACCCCTCCACTTT CASRRDRGQQSLNSPLHF
TRBJ1-4 . many TRBV19 TGTGCCAGTAGTGGAGACAGAGGGATATATGAAAAACTGTTTTTT CASSGDRGIYEKLFF